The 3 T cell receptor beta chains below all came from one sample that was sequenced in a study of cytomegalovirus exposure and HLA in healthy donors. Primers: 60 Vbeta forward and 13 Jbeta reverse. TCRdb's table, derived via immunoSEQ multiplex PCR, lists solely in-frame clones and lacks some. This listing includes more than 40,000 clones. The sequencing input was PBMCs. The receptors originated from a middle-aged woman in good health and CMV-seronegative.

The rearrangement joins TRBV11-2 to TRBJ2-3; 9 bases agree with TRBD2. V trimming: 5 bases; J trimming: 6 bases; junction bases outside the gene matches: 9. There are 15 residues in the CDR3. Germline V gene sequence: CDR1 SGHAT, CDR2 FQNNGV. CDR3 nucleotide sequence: TGTGCCAGCAGCCGGACCGGGACTAGCTCGGATACGCAGTATTTT. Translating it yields CASSRTGTSSDTQYF.

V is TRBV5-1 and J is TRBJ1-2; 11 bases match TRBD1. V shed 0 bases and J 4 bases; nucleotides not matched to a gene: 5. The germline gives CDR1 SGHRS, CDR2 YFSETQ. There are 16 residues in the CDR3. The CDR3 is CASSLDPGTGGYGYTF. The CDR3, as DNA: TGCGCCAGCAGCTTGGACCCCGGGACAGGGGGCTATGGCTACACCTTC.

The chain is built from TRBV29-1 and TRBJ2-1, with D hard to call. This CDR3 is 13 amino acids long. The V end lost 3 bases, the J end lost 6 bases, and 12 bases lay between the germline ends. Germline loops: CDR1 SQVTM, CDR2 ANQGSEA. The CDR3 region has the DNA TGCAGCGTTGATTACCAGGCGCTCAATGAGCAGTTCTTC. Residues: CSVDYQALNEQFF.